A single sample gave rise to the 5 T cell receptor beta chains below, sequenced in a study of cytomegalovirus exposure and HLA in healthy donors. The PCR was carried out with 60 Vbeta primers and 13 Jbeta primers. Profiled with immunoSEQ multiplex PCR; TCRdb holds only in-frame clones, not every one. The sample lists some 120,000 clones; roughly two thirds were seen once. Sequencing used PBMCs. These receptors were collected from a man aged 25 to 45 in good health and CMV-seropositive.

This CDR3 reads CASSLAGTDFETQYF. The CDR3 nucleotides read TGCGCCAGCAGCTTGGCCGGGACAGATTTTGAGACCCAGTACTTC. The chain recombines TRBV5-1 with TRBJ2-5, with TRBD1 matching 7 bases. Germline loops: CDR1 SGHRS, CDR2 YFSETQ. The CDR3 is 15 residues long. V dropped 0 bases and J dropped 5; count of bases not matched to a gene: 7. The whole variable domain, filled in from reference TRBV5-1 and TRBJ2-5, reads KAGVTQTPRYLIKTRGQQVTLSCSPISGHRSVSWYQQTPGQGLQFLFEYFSETQRNKGNFPGRFSGRQFSNSRSEMNVSTLELGDSALYLCASSLAGTDFETQYFGPGTRLLVL.

The chain links TRBV7-8 to TRBJ2-2; 9 bases line up with TRBD1. Per the germline V gene, CDR1 is SGHVS and CDR2 is FQNEAQ. This CDR3 has 16 amino acids. Germline trimming cut 5 bases from V and 6 bases from J; bases unmatched to any gene: 10. The CDR3: CASSERTGALAGELFF. The CDR3, as DNA: TGTGCCAGCAGCGAACGGACAGGGGCATTAGCCGGGGAGCTGTTTTTT. Using reference TRBV7-8 and TRBJ2-2 for the parts outside the CDR3, the full variable domain is GAGVSQSPRYKVAKRGQDVALRCDPISGHVSLFWYQQALGQGPEFLTYFQNEAQLDKSGLPSDRFFAERPEGSVSTLKIQRTQQEDSAVYLCASSERTGALAGELFFGEGSRLTVL.

There are a few counts of this clone. The chain combines TRBV5-1 with TRBJ1-1; no clear D. This CDR3 spans 15 amino acids. Between the trimmed V and J ends, which lost 0 bases and 6 bases, there was a span of 15 bases. Germline V gives CDR1 SGHRS, CDR2 YFSETQ. In DNA form, the CDR3 reads TGCGCCAGCAGCTTGGCCGTGGGTGTGGACTCTGAAGCTTTCTTT. Residues: CASSLAVGVDSEAFF.

The gene calls are TRBV28 and TRBJ2-3; tentative D call: TRBD1 (6 bases). CDR1 and CDR2 from the germline V gene are MDHEN and SYDVKM. CDR3 length: 15 residues. V was shortened by 6 bases and J by 2 bases, with 15 bases between the two germline ends. CDR3 sequence: CASSYGAGATDTQYF. The CDR3 DNA reads as TGTGCCAGCAGCTACGGGGCAGGGGCCACAGATACGCAGTATTTT. Complete variable domain (other parts from reference TRBV28 and TRBJ2-3): DVKVTQSSRYLVKRTGEKVFLECVQDMDHENMFWYRQDPGLGLRLIYFSYDVKMKEKGDIPEGYSVSREKKERFSLILESASTNQTSMYLCASSYGAGATDTQYFGPGTRLTVL.

The chain carries TRBV5-1 and TRBJ2-3, with a weak D call TRBD2 (5 bases). CDR1 and CDR2 from the germline V gene are SGHRS and YFSETQ. The CDR3 extends over 13 amino acids. The ends were cut back, 0 bases at V and 5 bases at J, with 7 bases in the middle. In DNA, the CDR3 is TGCGCCAGCAGCTTGGACGGGATAGATACGCAGTATTTT. Encoded protein: CASSLDGIDTQYF.